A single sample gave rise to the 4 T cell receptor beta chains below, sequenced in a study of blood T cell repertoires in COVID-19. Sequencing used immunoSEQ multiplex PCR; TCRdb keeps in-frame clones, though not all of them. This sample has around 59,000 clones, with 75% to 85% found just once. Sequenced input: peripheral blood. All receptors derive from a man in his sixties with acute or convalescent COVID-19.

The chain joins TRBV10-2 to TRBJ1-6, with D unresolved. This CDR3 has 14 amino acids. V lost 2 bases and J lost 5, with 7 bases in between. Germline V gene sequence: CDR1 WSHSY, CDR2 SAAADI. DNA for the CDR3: TGCGCCAGCAGTGAGGGGAGCGATAATTCACCCCTCCACTTT. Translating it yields CASSEGSDNSPLHF.

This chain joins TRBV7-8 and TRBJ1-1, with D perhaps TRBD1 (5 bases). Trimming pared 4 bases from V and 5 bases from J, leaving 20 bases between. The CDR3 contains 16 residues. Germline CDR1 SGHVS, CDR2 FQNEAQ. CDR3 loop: CASSSLSRGGRTEAFF. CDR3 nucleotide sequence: TGTGCCAGCAGCTCACTTTCTAGGGGAGGGCGGACTGAAGCTTTCTTT.

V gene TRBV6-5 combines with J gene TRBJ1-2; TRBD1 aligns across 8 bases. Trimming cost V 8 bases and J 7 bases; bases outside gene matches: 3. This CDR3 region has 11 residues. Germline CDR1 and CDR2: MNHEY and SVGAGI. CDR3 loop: CASGQGFGYTF. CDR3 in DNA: TGTGCCAGCGGACAGGGATTTGGCTACACCTTC.

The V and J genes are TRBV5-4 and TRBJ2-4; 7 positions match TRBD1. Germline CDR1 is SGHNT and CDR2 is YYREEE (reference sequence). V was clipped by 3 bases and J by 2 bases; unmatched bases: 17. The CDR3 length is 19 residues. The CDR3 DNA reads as TGTGCCAGCAGCTCCTCTCTCGGATCTGACAGGGAACCCAAAAACATTCAGTACTTC. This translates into CASSSSLGSDREPKNIQYF. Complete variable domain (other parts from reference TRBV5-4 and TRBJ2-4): ETGVTQSPTHLIKTRGQQVTLRCSSQSGHNTVSWYQQALGQGPQFIFQYYREEENGRGNFPPRFSGLQFPNYSSELNVNALELDDSALYLCASSSSLGSDREPKNIQYFGAGTRLSVL.